The clone carrying this T cell receptor beta chain has ten or more counts. TCRdb re-analysed the RACE reads in MiXCR, keeping a single row per CDR3 protein. The repertoire has about 40,000 distinct CDR3 sequences, approximately 3.5% of them found once; the top ten carry about 7.4%. This sample stems from a study of human T cells and chemical hapten exposure. Background on the study: Patches with 0.01% DPC went on the upper back, and the tests were read at 6 days. Across samples, TCR yields varied, mostly owing to small differences in pooled library volumes.

Germline loops: CDR1 SGHAT, CDR2 FQNNGV. The V and J ends lost 1 base and 5 bases respectively, with 12 bases between them. The CDR3 is made up of 14 amino acids. Documented time point: patch test 2, 6 weeks after DPC sensitization. Treatment denoted: therapeutic diphenylcyclopropenone sensitization with weekly scalp DPC. V and J are TRBV11-2 and TRBJ2-7; weak D call: TRBD1 (5 bases). Specimen: whole blood, collected in connection with sensitization to the hapten diphenylcyclopropenone (DPC). The sequence derives from a middle-aged man with alopecia areata. Some clones in this sample may be carry-over from other donors' samples. CDR3 residues: CASSLAARVNEQYF. The CDR3 DNA reads TGTGCCAGCAGCTTAGCGGCCAGGGTAAACGAGCAGTACTTC.